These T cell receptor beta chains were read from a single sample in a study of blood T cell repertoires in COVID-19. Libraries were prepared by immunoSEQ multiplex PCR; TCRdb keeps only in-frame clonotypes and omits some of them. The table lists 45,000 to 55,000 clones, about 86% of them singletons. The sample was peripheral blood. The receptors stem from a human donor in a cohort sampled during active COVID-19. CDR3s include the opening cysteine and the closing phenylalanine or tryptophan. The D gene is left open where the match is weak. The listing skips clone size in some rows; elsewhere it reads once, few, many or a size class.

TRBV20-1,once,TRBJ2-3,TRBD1,CSASAGGGGADTQYF,TGCAGTGCTAGTGCAGGGGGTGGGGGCGCAGATACGCAGTATTTT
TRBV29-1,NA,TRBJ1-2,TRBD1,CSVGTGATAYGYTF,TGCAGCGTTGGGACAGGGGCGACTGCCTATGGCTACACCTTC
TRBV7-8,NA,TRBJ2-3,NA,CASSLLSFTDTQYF,TGTGCCAGCAGCTTACTAAGCTTCACAGATACGCAGTATTTT
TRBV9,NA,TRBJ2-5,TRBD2,CASSVDAGGLVETQYF,TGTGCCAGCAGCGTAGACGCGGGGGGGCTTGTCGAGACCCAGTACTTC
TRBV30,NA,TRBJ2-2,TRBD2,CAWSVVRLAGGLNTGELFF,TGTGCCTGGAGTGTAGTCAGGCTAGCGGGGGGACTGAACACCGGGGAGCTGTTTTTT
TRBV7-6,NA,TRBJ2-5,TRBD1,CASSLPNPTGEETQYF,TGTGCCAGCAGCTTACCTAACCCGACAGGGGAAGAGACCCAGTACTTC
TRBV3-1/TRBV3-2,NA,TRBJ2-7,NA,CASSQPTLGTVNGEQYF,TGTGCCAGCAGCCAACCCACCCTGGGGACTGTAAATGGAGAGCAGTACTTC
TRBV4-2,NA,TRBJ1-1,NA,CASSQSGAQGGRNTEAFF,TGTGCCAGCAGCCAATCGGGAGCGCAGGGAGGTCGGAACACTGAAGCTTTCTTT
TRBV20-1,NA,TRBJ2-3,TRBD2,CSASPHWRGAGTDTQYF,TGCAGTGCTAGTCCCCACTGGCGGGGGGCGGGCACAGATACGCAGTATTTT
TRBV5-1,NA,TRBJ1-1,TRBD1,CASSETDRGNTEAFF,TGCGCCAGCAGCGAAACTGACAGGGGGAACACTGAAGCTTTCTTT
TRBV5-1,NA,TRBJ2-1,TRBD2,CASSLGLAVYNEQFF,TGCGCCAGCAGCTTGGGACTAGCGGTTTACAATGAGCAGTTCTTC
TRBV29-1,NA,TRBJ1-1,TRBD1,CSARQGTTEAFF,TGCAGCGCCAGACAGGGGACCACTGAAGCTTTCTTT
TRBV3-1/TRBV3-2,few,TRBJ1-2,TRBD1,CASSRVRSGQNYGYTF,TGTGCCAGCAGCCGGGTACGATCGGGACAGAACTATGGCTACACCTTC
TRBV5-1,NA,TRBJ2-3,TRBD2,CASSLGGAGGLLGAAQYF,TGCGCCAGCAGCTTGGGCGGTGCGGGGGGCCTGCTGGGGGCAGCGCAGTATTTT
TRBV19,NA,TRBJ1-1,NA,CASSIGTGRLTEAFF,TGTGCCAGTAGTATCGGTACAGGGCGCTTGACTGAAGCTTTCTTT
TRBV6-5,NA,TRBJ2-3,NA,CASSYAGFTDTQYF,TGTGCCAGCAGTTACGCAGGGTTCACAGATACGCAGTATTTT
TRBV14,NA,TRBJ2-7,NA,CASSQDYYEQYF,TGTGCCAGCAGCCAAGATTACTACGAGCAGTACTTC
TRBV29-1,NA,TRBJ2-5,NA,CVVSRQETQYF,TGCGTAGTGTCCCGCCAAGAGACCCAGTACTTC
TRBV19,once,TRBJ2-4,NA,CASSIGTEGDIQYF,TGTGCCAGTAGTATAGGAACAGAAGGTGACATTCAGTACTTC
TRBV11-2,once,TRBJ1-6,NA,CASSPHGTINSPLHF,TGTGCCAGCAGCCCCCACGGGACTATTAATTCACCCCTCCACTTT
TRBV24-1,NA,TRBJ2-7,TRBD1,CATSDYGTGNSYEQYF,TGTGCCACCAGTGATTACGGGACAGGGAACTCCTACGAGCAGTACTTC
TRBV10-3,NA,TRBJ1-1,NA,CAISETSLTGQGTEAFF,TGTGCCATCAGTGAGACCTCTTTGACAGGCCAAGGCACTGAAGCTTTCTTT
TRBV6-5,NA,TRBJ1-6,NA,CASFLIGNSPLHF,TGTGCCAGCTTTCTCATCGGGAATTCACCCCTCCACTTT
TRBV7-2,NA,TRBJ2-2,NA,CASSLRRELFF,TGTGCCAGCAGCTTGAGGCGGGAGCTGTTTTTT
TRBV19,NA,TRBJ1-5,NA,CASSMAGSHQPQHF,TGTGCCAGTAGTATGGCGGGATCCCATCAGCCCCAGCATTTT
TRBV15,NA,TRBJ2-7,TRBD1,CATSRFGQGLNEQYF,TGTGCCACCAGCAGATTTGGACAGGGTCTAAACGAGCAGTACTTC
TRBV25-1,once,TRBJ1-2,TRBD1,CASSPSPGQGADYGYTF,TGTGCCAGCAGTCCCTCACCGGGACAGGGGGCTGACTATGGCTACACCTTC
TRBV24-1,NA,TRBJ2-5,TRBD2,CATSDAGLAEPRTQYF,TGTGCCACCAGTGACGCGGGGCTAGCGGAGCCCCGGACCCAGTACTTC
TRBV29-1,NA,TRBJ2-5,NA,CSVGLIAETQYF,TGCAGCGTGGGACTGATCGCAGAGACCCAGTACTTC